This T cell receptor (beta chain) was sequenced in a study of T cell responses to AZD1222 COVID-19 vaccine. Overall study context: Second-dose intervals near 4 or 12 weeks were combined. Study outcomes and limitations: Within unmutated variant regions lay the reported targets of nearly half of spike-specific TCRs.

CDR1 and CDR2 (germline): SGHRS, YFSETQ. V was clipped by 1 base and J by 2 bases, with 12 bases between them. The CDR3 is 15 amino acids. Measured with immunoSEQ multiplex PCR; TCRdb has only the in-frame clones, and not every one. The profile shows some 140,000 clones, 90% of them singletons. This clone was counted a few times. Antigen unknown. This specimen consisted of peripheral blood, obtained on day 0 of AZD1222 vaccination. The receptor was derived from an adult in good health. The J gene is TRBJ1-2, the V gene TRBV5-1; possible D gene TRBD1, 6 bases. The DNA of the CDR3 is TGCGCCAGCAGCTTGACGACAGGACTAAACTATGGCTACACCTTC. It translates to CASSLTTGLNYGYTF.